This TCR beta chain derives from a study of blood T cell repertoires in COVID-19 (dated by TCRdb to 2020 to 2021). Looking at the study overall: Samples covering the acute and convalescent phases of COVID-19 were provided by collaborators in the United States, Italy and Spain. The material from the prospective study consisted of cDNA or gDNA derived from T cells, B-cell-depleted T cells, or PBMCs. Subjects who had been exposed to COVID-19, were actively infected with it, or had recovered from it provided the deeply sampled blood TCRbeta repertoires that made up the dataset. The repertoires were made available in a free public database intended to serve as a resource for research on the immune response to SARS-CoV-2. Samples were obtained from the ongoing ImmuneRACE study (first 160 participants) and from 1,254 subjects provided by 6 global collaborators. Nearly every sample came with metadata listing a de-identified subject ID, COVID-19 status, age in years and sex. Where available, HLA class I and class II types were obtained from metadata supplied by the sample provider rather than from assay-based typing. What the work shows at the level of the full study, not this receptor alone: Clinical and demographic metadata were provided uncurated, with the amount varying by source and participant.

As for this clone: The clone's antigen remains unknown. No base qualities exist here, and no much larger clone lies one base off it.

Whole blood was collected in K2EDTA tubes by collaborating institutions according to the institutions' own protocols. For TCRbeta analysis, collaborators shipped samples in one of three forms: frozen whole blood, isolated PBMCs, or DNA extracted from either of those sample types. TCRbeta CDR3 regions were amplified from genomic DNA using the immunoSEQ Assay, a bias-controlled multiplex PCR. As for how the authors treated the data: The number of nucleated cells in each sample was estimated by amplification of reference gene primers within the assay. To quantify the absolute abundance of each unique TCRbeta CDR3 rearrangement, sequence reads were collapsed and filtered. For each sample, productive Simpson clonality was calculated as the square root of Simpson's diversity index across productive rearrangements. TCRdb retrieved this table from immuneACCESS and kept in-frame rearrangements only. Not all clones are present; in checked studies, unresolved V genes account for under half, and no reason is known for the remainder. Clone size and V and J calls were adopted from that table, with D and trimming inferred from the DNA. The sample profile shows over 250,000 clones; approximately 85% of them were found once. The ten largest clones represent more than 9.5% of the sample.

V has 7 bases trimmed and J has 8 bases trimmed; junction bases matching no gene number 6. Spanning cysteine to phenylalanine, the CDR3 consists of 14 amino acids. This entry keeps only the CDR3 DNA: 42 bases, framed from base 1. The germline V gene gives CDR1 as SNHLY and CDR2 as FYNNEI. This receptor chain uses TRBV2 and TRBJ1-6, and TRBD1 matches 9 of the central bases. The source material was peripheral blood. The sequence was obtained from a woman aged 65 to 85 with acute or convalescent COVID-19. CDR3 reads: CASTRDRADSPLHF. The DNA reads as follows: TGTGCCAGCACCAGGGACAGGGCGGATTCACCCCTCCACTTT.